This T cell receptor (beta chain) originates from a study of shared clonotypes between healthy human individuals. Study-level findings and limits: Some clonotypes were shared by all four sorted-subset donors, while others were not shared. The non-shared ones had lower generation probabilities than the shared ones.

This clone appeared a single time. Its specificity is not known. CD45RO-negative, CCR7-selected cells formed the naive CD8 fraction, which excluded terminally differentiated effector memory CD45RA+ cells. Profiling relied on immunoSEQ multiplex PCR, and the TCRdb table lists in-frame clones only, not all of them. The data show over 750,000 clones, 96% seen once. The source material was naive CD8+ T cells sorted from blood. The clonotype was recovered from a man aged 30 to 45 in good health.

CDR3 in DNA: TGTGCCAGCAGTTTAACGCGGGGGCGGAACGAGCAGTACTTC. Translating it yields CASSLTRGRNEQYF. The J gene is TRBJ2-7, the V gene TRBV27; a weak D match, TRBD2 (7 bases). Trimming shortened V by 2 bases and J by 5 bases, and 13 bases separated the two germline ends. CDR3 length: 14 residues. The V gene's germline CDR1 is MNHEY and CDR2 SMNVEV (reference sequence).